This record concerns one T cell receptor (beta chain) sequence. These data originate in a study of blood T cell repertoires in COVID-19. TCRdb keeps only in-frame clones here, not all; method: immunoSEQ multiplex PCR. This sample has about 300,000 clones, with approximately 84% found just once. This clonotype was obtained from a human donor with COVID-19, enrolled during active disease. The donor label of this sample is uncertain. The source material was peripheral blood.

The CDR3 loop is CASSLAWRLAESPRGTGELFF. CDR3 bases: TGTGCCAGCAGCTTAGCGTGGCGACTAGCGGAATCCCCTCGGGGCACCGGGGAGCTGTTTTTT. The V gene is TRBV7-8, the J gene TRBJ2-2; 9 positions match TRBD2. V gave up 0 bases and J gave up 4 bases; unmatched junction bases: 18. The CDR3 has 21 amino acids. CDR1 and CDR2 from the germline V gene are SGHVS and FQNEAQ.